This entry concerns a single T cell receptor beta chain. This sample is drawn from a study of T-cell memory formation after mild COVID-19. Study information: TCR clusters mostly belonged to single donors.

TCRdb called the 5' RACE reads again in MiXCR, with one record for every CDR3 protein. Seen here are 450,000 to 650,000 distinct CDR3 sequences, around 20% observed once, and the top ten hold around an eighth. The receptor was isolated from an adult woman who had mild COVID-19 (a few samples of this study predate the infection). Cell type and time point are not known. The sample comprised PBMCs or a T cell subset sorted from them (not recorded which).

This CDR3 is CASSFPEYSPSSYNEQFF. As DNA, the CDR3 is TGCGCCAGCAGTTTTCCGGAGTATAGTCCGAGCTCCTACAATGAGCAGTTCTTC. The chain has TRBV5-1 and TRBJ2-1; no clear D. The CDR3 consists of 18 residues. Trimming took off 5 bases at V and 0 bases at J, with 21 bases between the two ends. Germline values: CDR1 SGHRS, CDR2 YFSETQ.